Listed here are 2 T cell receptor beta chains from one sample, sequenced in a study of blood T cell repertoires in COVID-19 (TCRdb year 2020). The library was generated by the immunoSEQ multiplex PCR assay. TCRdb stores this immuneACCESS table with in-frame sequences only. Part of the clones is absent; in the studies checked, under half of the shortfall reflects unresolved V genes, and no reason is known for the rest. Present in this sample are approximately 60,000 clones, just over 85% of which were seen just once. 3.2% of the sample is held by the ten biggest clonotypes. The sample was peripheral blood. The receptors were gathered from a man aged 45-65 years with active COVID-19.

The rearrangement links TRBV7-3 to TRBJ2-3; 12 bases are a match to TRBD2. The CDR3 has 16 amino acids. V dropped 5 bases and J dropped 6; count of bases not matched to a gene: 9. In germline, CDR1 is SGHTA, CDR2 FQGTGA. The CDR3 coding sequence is TGTGCCAGCAGCCGCCGACTAGCGGGAGCACTGGATACGCAGTATTTT. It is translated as CASSRRLAGALDTQYF.

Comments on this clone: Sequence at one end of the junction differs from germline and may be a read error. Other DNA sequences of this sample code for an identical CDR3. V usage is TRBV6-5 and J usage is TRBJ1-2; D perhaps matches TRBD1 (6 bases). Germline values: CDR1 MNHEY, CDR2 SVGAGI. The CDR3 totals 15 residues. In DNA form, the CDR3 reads TGTGCCAGCAGTTACCTACAGGGAAAGGGATATGGCTACACCTTT. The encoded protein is CASSYLQGKGYGYTF.